This T cell receptor (beta chain) was recorded in a study of human T cells and chemical hapten exposure. Extraction yielded total RNA from whole blood (unfractionated). Per germline, CDR1 SNHLY and CDR2 FYNNEI. V lost 8 bases to trimming and J lost 2 bases, with 20 bases between them. The CDR3 extends over 16 amino acids. The library gave individual cDNA molecules unique molecular identifiers. Source study methods: A per-sample median of around 100,000 TCRs was observed, with a range of roughly 20,000 to 690,600. TCRdb recomputed calls from the 5' RACE reads with MiXCR, one row per CDR3 protein. TCRdb, rather than the study authors, made the V and J calls. Among more than 60,000 distinct CDR3 sequences listed, about 16% were seen once. Notes on the study in general: High-frequency TCRs, those above 1 in 1000, stayed the same after DPC sensitization.

Note on this clonotype: Its antigen remains unknown.

This rearrangement joins TRBV2 to TRBJ2-3, with D perhaps given as TRBD1 or TRBD2 (5 bases each). This sequence was found in a female donor in good health. The CDR3 is CASWGLRRRNTDTQYF. CDR3 coding DNA: TGTGCCAGCTGGGGCCTTAGGCGGAGGAACACAGATACGCAGTATTTT. The variable domain in full, with the rest retrieved from reference TRBV2 and TRBJ2-3, is EPEVTQTPSHQVTQMGQEVILRCVPISNHLYFYWYRQILGQKVEFLVSFYNNEISEKSEIFDDQFSVERPDGSNFTLKIRSTKLEDSAMYFCASWGLRRRNTDTQYFGPGTRLTVL.